Reported below is one T cell receptor beta chain. Its antigen is not known. This sample is drawn from a study of post-analysis software for immune sequencing data. Study as a whole: There were relapsing-remitting, secondary progressive and progressive-relapsing multiple sclerosis among the disease courses included. Study-level findings and limits: Clustering by F measure revealed strong co-clustering among samples prepared together in one batch. Higher frequency in patients than in controls was seen for five TRBV segments, with TRBV5-6, TRBV5-1 and TRBV20-1 among them.

Each TCR beta cDNA library carried unique molecular identifiers. Starting from around 0.96 to 9.9 million T cells, the study yielded 450,000 to 500,000 cDNA molecules. TCRdb re-analysed the PCR reads in MiXCR, keeping a single row per CDR3 protein. The sample has approximately 360,000 distinct CDR3 sequences; less than 40% are singletons. The CDR3 has 14 residues. J gave up 6 bases and V 5 bases, and 7 bases lay outside the gene matches. The chain joins TRBV12-3 or TRBV12-4 to TRBJ2-7; 10 nucleotides line up with TRBD1. The receptor's source is a girl aged 5-17 years with multiple sclerosis. The sequenced sample consisted of blood. The CDR3: CASSLTGGASEQYF. The CDR3 coding sequence is TGTGCCAGCAGTCTGACAGGGGGCGCATCCGAGCAGTACTTC.